This TCR beta chain was recorded in a study of T cell repertoires in cytomegalovirus infection. General study points: HLA-C-restricted CMV clonotypes gave the most frequent clonotype in two of eight donors.

A few counts support this clonotype. Its cognate antigen is unknown. TCRdb independently ran MiXCR on the reads; one entry per CDR3 protein. This sample has 450,000 to 550,000 distinct CDR3 sequences, with 16% found just once. This receptor was identified in a human donor in good health (CMV status not recorded). Some clones in this sample may be carry-over from other donors' samples. The specimen was CD8+ T cells from PBMCs.

CDR3 DNA sequence: TGTGCCAGCAGTTACTCGAAACTTTACGAGCAGTACTTC. Its translation is CASSYSKLYEQYF. The V gene is TRBV6-2 or TRBV6-3, the J gene TRBJ2-7; no definite D call. The ends were cut back, 0 bases at V and 4 bases at J, with 7 bases in the middle. This CDR3 region has 13 residues. Per germline, CDR1 MNHEY and CDR2 SVGEGT.